The entry below describes one T cell receptor (beta chain). Its antigen is still unknown. This CDR3 region has 15 residues. Trimming cost V 4 bases and J 7 bases, with 17 bases left between them. Germline V lookup: CDR1 LGHNA, CDR2 YSLEER. Unique molecular identifiers were affixed to discrete cDNA molecules within the library. Using its own MiXCR run on the RACE reads, TCRdb lists one record per CDR3 protein. The repertoire holds hundreds of thousands of distinct CDR3 sequences, with nearly 6.5% as singletons. The data originate from a study of human T cells and chemical hapten exposure. The study, taken as a whole, reports: Positive correlation was observed between PT1 expanded TCR counts and patch test score.

Stated time point: patch test 2, 6 weeks after DPC sensitization. Described treatment: therapeutic diphenylcyclopropenone sensitization with weekly scalp DPC. Sample donors consisted of patients with alopecia, aged 18 to 70 years, who were suitable for DPC. This TCR was sampled from a woman under 30 with alopecia areata. Some clones in this sample may be carry-over from other donors' samples. Material: whole blood, obtained in connection with sensitization to the hapten diphenylcyclopropenone (DPC). This chain links TRBV4-3 with TRBJ1-3; D is unclear. CDR3 DNA: TGCGCCAGCAGCCCCAAGATGACGGCTTTGAACACCATATATTTT. It translates to CASSPKMTALNTIYF.